These 22 T cell receptor beta chains came from one sample sequenced in a study of shared clonotypes between healthy human individuals. This table comes from immunoSEQ multiplex PCR, and its TCRdb copy is limited to in-frame clones, with some not included. The data hold 500,000 to 650,000 clones, with around 76% observed a single time. The sample comprised PBMCs. The receptors come from a woman in her forties in good health. Some clones in this sample may be carry-over from other donors' samples.

The chain uses TRBV30 and TRBJ1-2; 7 positions agree with TRBD1. CDR1 is GTSNPN, CDR2 SVGIG, per germline (reference sequence). The CDR3 length is 14 residues. The V gene end was trimmed by 5 bases and the J gene end by 6 bases; junction bases not matched to a gene: 12. Here the CDR3 reads CAWGRTGVPDGYTF. CDR3 coding DNA: TGTGCCTGGGGACGAACAGGGGTACCGGATGGCTACACCTTC. The entire variable domain, with the rest obtained from reference TRBV30 and TRBJ1-2, is as follows: SQTIHQWPATLVQPVGSPLSLECTVEGTSNPNLYWYRQAAGRGLQLLFYSVGIGQISSEVPQNLSASRPQDRQFILSSKKLLLSDSGFYLCAWGRTGVPDGYTFGSGTRLTVV.

The sample holds many counts of this clone. V gene TRBV28 combines with J gene TRBJ1-2; possible D gene TRBD1, 5 bases. From germline, CDR1 is MDHEN and CDR2 SYDVKM. V was pared by 2 bases and J by 4 bases, with 8 bases between. The CDR3 spans 13 residues. The CDR3, as DNA: TGTGCCAGCAGTTTAGGGGCCGGCTATGGCTACACCTTC. It codes for CASSLGAGYGYTF.

This clone was picked up a small number of times. The chain recombines TRBV28 with TRBJ1-2, with no clear D. Trimming shortened V by 6 bases and J by 3 bases, and 11 bases separated the two germline ends. Germline V lookup: CDR1 MDHEN, CDR2 SYDVKM. The CDR3 runs 13 residues. CDR3 residues: CASRETIDYGYTF. DNA of the CDR3: TGTGCCAGCAGGGAGACAATTGACTATGGCTACACCTTC.

This clone was found many times. The chain combines TRBV5-6 with TRBJ1-2; D unresolved. CDR1 is SGHDT, CDR2 YYEEEE, per germline. Trimming stripped 1 base from V and 8 bases from J, with 6 bases between. CDR3 length: 11 residues. CDR3 sequence (DNA): TGTGCCAGCAGCTTGAACGACGGCTACACCTTC. Translation gives CASSLNDGYTF. Using reference TRBV5-6 and TRBJ1-2 for the parts outside the CDR3, the full variable domain is DAGVTQSPTHLIKTRGQQVTLRCSPKSGHDTVSWYQQALGQGPQFIFQYYEEEERQRGNFPDRFSGHQFPNYSSELNVNALLLGDSALYLCASSLNDGYTFGSGTRLTVV.

The chain links TRBV30 to TRBJ1-4, with D possibly being TRBD1 (5 bases). Germline CDR1 reads GTSNPN; CDR2 reads SVGIG (reference sequence). V was clipped by 0 bases and J by 5 bases, with 13 bases between them. The CDR3 contains 15 residues. For the CDR3, the DNA is TGTGCCTGGAGTGTACCGGGGGACCCCAATGAAAAACTGTTTTTT. Its translation is CAWSVPGDPNEKLFF.

This chain uses TRBV7-8 with TRBJ2-3; 12 bases are shared with TRBD2. CDR3 length: 18 amino acids. With 1 base clipped from V and 5 bases from J, the junction kept 10 bases outside the gene matches. Germline CDR1 reads SGHVS; CDR2 reads FQNEAQ. The CDR3 loop reads CASSLGPTSGGTLDTQYF. CDR3 bases: TGTGCCAGCAGCTTAGGACCGACTAGCGGGGGTACTCTAGATACGCAGTATTTT.

The rearrangement links TRBV11-2 to TRBJ2-7; TRBD1 or TRBD2 may be the D gene (7 bases each). This CDR3 has 16 amino acids. Germline V gene data show CDR1 as SGHAT and CDR2 as FQNNGV. V lost 0 bases and J 1 base, leaving 13 bases between the germline ends. CDR3 coding DNA: TGTGCCAGCAGCTTAGATTTCCAGGGGGGGTCCTACGAGCAGTACTTC. Residues: CASSLDFQGGSYEQYF.

This clone was counted once. V and J are TRBV14 and TRBJ1-4, with D possibly TRBD1 on 5 matching bases. Trimming took 3 bases from V and 4 from J, leaving 9 bases between them. The CDR3 is made up of 14 amino acids. The germline gives CDR1 SGHDN, CDR2 FVKESK. The DNA of the CDR3 is TGTGCCAGCAGCCAGGCAGGGTTTAATGAAAAACTGTTTTTT. Amino acids: CASSQAGFNEKLFF.

For this clone: A read error is the likely source, as a far larger clone sits one nucleotide away. V is TRBV28 and J is TRBJ2-3; a weak D match, TRBD1 (6 bases). The germline V gene encodes CDR1 MDHEN and CDR2 SYDVKM. CDR3 size: 15 residues. DNA of the CDR3: TGTGCCAGCAGCACCCCGGGACACCGCACAGGTACGCAGTATTTT. Residues: CASSTPGHRTGTQYF.

This clone was picked up a small number of times. The chain combines TRBV18 with TRBJ1-2; a possible D gene is TRBD1 (5 bases). The V gene lost 11 bases and the J gene lost 8 bases, with 27 bases spanning the gap. This CDR3 comprises 15 residues. Germline assignment: CDR1 KGHSH and CDR2 LQKENI. The CDR3 is CAGQERDSRERGYTF. The CDR3 DNA reads TGTGCCGGTCAGGAGCGGGACTCTCGCGAGAGAGGCTACACCTTC.

The chain carries TRBV7-9 and TRBJ2-1; D gene uncertain. Germline CDR1 and CDR2: SEHNR and FQNEAQ (reference sequence). Trimming pared 4 bases from V and 10 bases from J, leaving 11 bases between. The CDR3 totals 12 residues. CDR3 amino acids: CASSSPKWEQFF. The CDR3, as DNA: TGTGCCAGCAGCTCCCCCAAGTGGGAGCAGTTCTTC.

For the CDR3, the DNA is TGTGCCAGTAGTACCCGGAGGGGGGGGACCTACGAGCAGTACTTC. This gives the protein CASSTRRGGTYEQYF. The chain uses TRBV19 and TRBJ2-7, with TRBD2 as a possible D gene (7 bases). V lost 4 bases, J lost 2 bases, and 15 bases lay in between. This CDR3 is 15 amino acids long. Germline lookup yields CDR1 LNHDA and CDR2 SQIVND (reference sequence).

This chain joins TRBV28 and TRBJ2-5; D is ambiguous. Germline values: CDR1 MDHEN, CDR2 SYDVKM. The CDR3 runs to 12 residues. V lost 2 bases and J lost 5, with 6 bases in between. The CDR3 coding sequence is TGTGCCAGCAGTTTAAGGGATGAGACCCAGTACTTC. It encodes CASSLRDETQYF.

This clone was observed a single time. The V and J genes are TRBV5-1 and TRBJ2-2, with no clear D. The CDR3 covers 14 residues. CDR1 SGHRS and CDR2 YFSETQ come from the germline V gene. V lost 0 bases and J 6 bases, leaving 9 bases between the germline ends. CDR3 DNA: TGCGCCAGCAGCTTGGTTCCAGGTTCCGGGGAGCTGTTTTTT. The encoded protein is CASSLVPGSGELFF.

This clone was observed a few times. This same CDR3 is encoded by further DNA sequences in the sample. V usage is TRBV5-4 and J usage is TRBJ2-1, with D possibly being TRBD1 (5 bases). This CDR3 has 15 residues. Deletions cut 0 bases from V and 4 bases from J, with 11 bases between. CDR1 SGHNT and CDR2 YYREEE come from the germline V gene (reference sequence). The chain's CDR3 is CASSLGQGSYNEQFF. The CDR3 DNA is TGTGCCAGCAGCTTGGGCCAGGGATCTTACAATGAGCAGTTCTTC. The entire variable domain, with the rest obtained from reference TRBV5-4 and TRBJ2-1, is as follows: ETGVTQSPTHLIKTRGQQVTLRCSSQSGHNTVSWYQQALGQGPQFIFQYYREEENGRGNFPPRFSGLQFPNYSSELNVNALELDDSALYLCASSLGQGSYNEQFFGPGTRLTVL.

V and J are TRBV29-1 and TRBJ2-1, with 8 bases lining up with TRBD2. The J segment lost 7 bases and the V segment lost 1 base, leaving 3 bases of the junction unmatched. The CDR3 runs 13 residues. CDR1 and CDR2 (germline): SQVTM, ANQGSEA. CDR3 residues: CSVEGGTRNEQFF. The CDR3, as DNA: TGCAGCGTTGAAGGGGGGACTAGGAATGAGCAGTTCTTC.

The rearrangement links TRBV29-1 to TRBJ1-4, with D possibly matching TRBD1 (5 bases). This CDR3 contains 14 residues. CDR1 and CDR2 (germline): SQVTM, ANQGSEA. V was pared by 6 bases and J by 2 bases, with 13 bases between. CDR3 DNA sequence: TGCAGCGTGGGACTGATCGGCACTAATGAAAAACTGTTTTTT. Residues: CSVGLIGTNEKLFF.

The chain is built from TRBV27 and TRBJ1-1; TRBD1 matches 7 bases. The CDR3 is made up of 15 amino acids. The germline V gene encodes CDR1 MNHEY and CDR2 SMNVEV (reference sequence). Trimming took 0 bases from V and 4 from J; bases not matched to a gene: 5. CDR3 DNA: TGTGCCAGCAGTTTATCGGGACAGTTTAGCACTGAAGCTTTCTTT. Translation: CASSLSGQFSTEAFF.

This clone has just one count. The chain carries TRBV25-1 and TRBJ2-2, with unresolved D. Trimming left V 0 bases short and J 7 bases short, with 15 bases between. This CDR3 has 16 residues. Germline values: CDR1 MGHDK, CDR2 SYGVNS. As DNA, the CDR3 is TGTGCCAGCAGTGAATATGTGGGCCTGACGGGCGGGGAGCTGTTTTTT. Its protein is CASSEYVGLTGGELFF.

The rearrangement joins TRBV6-1 to TRBJ2-2, with TRBD2 matching over 7 bases. The germline V gene has CDR1 MNHNS and CDR2 SASEGT. The CDR3 runs 15 residues. V trimming: 6 bases; J trimming: 2 bases; junction bases outside the gene matches: 6. The CDR3 nucleotides are TGTGCCAGCAGGACAGAGACTAGCAACACCGGGGAGCTGTTTTTT. This gives the protein CASRTETSNTGELFF.

The rearrangement uses TRBV7-8 and TRBJ2-4, with TRBD1 matching over 7 bases. The CDR3 spans 13 residues. Germline-derived CDR1 and CDR2 are SGHVS and FQNEAQ. V trimming: 5 bases; J trimming: 3 bases; junction bases outside the gene matches: 1. CDR3 amino acids: CASSRDSKNIQYF. As DNA, the CDR3 is TGTGCCAGCAGCAGGGACAGCAAAAACATTCAGTACTTC.

This clone is a singleton in its sample. The chain recombines TRBV5-1 with TRBJ2-7, with D perhaps matching TRBD1 (6 bases). The V end lost 4 bases, the J end lost 5 bases, and 10 bases lay between the germline ends. The CDR3 is 12 residues long. Germline lookup yields CDR1 SGHRS and CDR2 YFSETQ. The CDR3 loop is CASSVRGNEQYF. CDR3 in DNA: TGCGCCAGCAGCGTCAGGGGAAACGAGCAGTACTTC.